The present entry profiles one TCR beta chain with its context. The antigen is unknown. The CDR3 covers 16 residues. Germline trimming cut 6 bases from V and 4 bases from J; bases unmatched to any gene: 7. CDR1 ENHRY and CDR2 SYGVKD come from the germline V gene. They isolated at least 7 million PBMCs from each sample. The source of the sample is a study of blood T cells in healthy people across ages. Study details: The template switching approach captured approximately one barcoded beta molecule for every two T cells.

With a J-beta primer mix and a sample-barcoded 5' primer, a second PCR ran 7 to 11 cycles. The template-switch adaptor was a 5' adaptor with 12 random nucleotides. It tagged each cDNA molecule. TCRdb called the 5' RACE reads again in MiXCR, with one record for every CDR3 protein. Among hundreds of thousands of distinct CDR3 sequences listed, under 70% were seen once. Regarding the study as a whole: Observed TCR beta diversity per million T cells went down as age went up. This fall followed a roughly linear course with age.

The chain links TRBV10-3 to TRBJ1-6; 9 nucleotides match TRBD1. Sequenced: blood. The sequence derives from a man in his 60s in good health. The CDR3 is CAISPQGAGYNSPLHF. CDR3 in DNA: TGTGCCATCAGCCCACAGGGGGCAGGGTATAATTCACCCCTCCACTTT.